This TCR beta chain was documented in a study of OX40 agonist ivuxolimab in advanced cancers. This clone was recorded only once. Trimming took 3 bases from V and 7 from J; bases not matched to a gene: 4. Germline CDR1 reads MNHEY; CDR2 reads SMNVEV (reference sequence). The CDR3 spans 13 residues. This table comes from immunoSEQ multiplex PCR, and its TCRdb copy is limited to in-frame clones, with some not included. The profile covers under 150,000 clones, with approximately 90% appearing a single time and approximately 0.99% taken by the ten largest. The V call is TRBV27, the J call TRBJ1-2; TRBD1 aligns across 8 bases. The source material was CD4+ or CD8+ T cells sorted from blood, sampled in a trial of the OX40 agonist ivuxolimab. The TCR sequence derives from an adult with an advanced solid tumor such as melanoma, head and neck, liver or kidney cancer. CDR3 loop: CASSFSGGGGYTF. CDR3 nucleotide sequence: TGTGCCAGCAGTTTTTCAGGGGGCGGTGGCTACACCTTC.